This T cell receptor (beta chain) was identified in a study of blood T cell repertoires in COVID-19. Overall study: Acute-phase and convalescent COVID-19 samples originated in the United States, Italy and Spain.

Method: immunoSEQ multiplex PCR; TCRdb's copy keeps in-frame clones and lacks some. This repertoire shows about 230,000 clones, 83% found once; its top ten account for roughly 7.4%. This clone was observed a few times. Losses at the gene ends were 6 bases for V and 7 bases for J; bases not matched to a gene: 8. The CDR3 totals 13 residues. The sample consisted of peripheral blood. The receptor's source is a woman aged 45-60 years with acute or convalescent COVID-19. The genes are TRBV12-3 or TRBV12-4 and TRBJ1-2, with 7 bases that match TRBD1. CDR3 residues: CASREQGTGGYTF. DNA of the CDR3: TGTGCCAGCAGAGAACAGGGGACGGGTGGCTACACCTTC.